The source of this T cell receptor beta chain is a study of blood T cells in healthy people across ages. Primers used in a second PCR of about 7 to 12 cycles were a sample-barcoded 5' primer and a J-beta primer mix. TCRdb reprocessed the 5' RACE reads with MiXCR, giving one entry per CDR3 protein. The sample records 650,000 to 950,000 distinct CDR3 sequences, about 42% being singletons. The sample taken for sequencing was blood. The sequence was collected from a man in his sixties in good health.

CDR3 bases: TGTGCCAGCAGTCCCGACAGGGGGGGTTCACCCCTCCACTTT. It specifies CASSPDRGGSPLHF. V gene TRBV6-6 combines with J gene TRBJ1-6; the match to TRBD1 covers 9 bases. This CDR3 region has 14 residues. The V and J ends lost 5 bases and 9 bases, in that order; junction bases with no gene match: 5. Per germline, CDR1 MNHNY and CDR2 SVGAGI (reference sequence).